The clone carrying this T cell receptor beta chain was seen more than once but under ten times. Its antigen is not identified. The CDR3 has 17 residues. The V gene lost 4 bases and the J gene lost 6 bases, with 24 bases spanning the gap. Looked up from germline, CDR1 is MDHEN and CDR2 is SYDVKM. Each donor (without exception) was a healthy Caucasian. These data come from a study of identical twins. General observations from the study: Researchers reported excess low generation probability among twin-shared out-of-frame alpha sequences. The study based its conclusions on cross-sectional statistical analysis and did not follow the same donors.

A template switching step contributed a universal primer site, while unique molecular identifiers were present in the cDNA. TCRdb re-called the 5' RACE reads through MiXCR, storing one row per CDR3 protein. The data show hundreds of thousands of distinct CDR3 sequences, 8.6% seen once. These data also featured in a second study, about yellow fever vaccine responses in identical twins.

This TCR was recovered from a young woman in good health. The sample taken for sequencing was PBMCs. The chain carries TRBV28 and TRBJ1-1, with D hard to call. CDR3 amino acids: CASSSTYFGPYNSEAFF. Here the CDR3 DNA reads TGTGCCAGCAGTTCTACATACTTCGGGCCTTATAATTCTGAAGCTTTCTTT. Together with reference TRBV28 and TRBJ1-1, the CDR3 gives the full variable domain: DVKVTQSSRYLVKRTGEKVFLECVQDMDHENMFWYRQDPGLGLRLIYFSYDVKMKEKGDIPEGYSVSREKKERFSLILESASTNQTSMYLCASSSTYFGPYNSEAFFGQGTRLTVV.